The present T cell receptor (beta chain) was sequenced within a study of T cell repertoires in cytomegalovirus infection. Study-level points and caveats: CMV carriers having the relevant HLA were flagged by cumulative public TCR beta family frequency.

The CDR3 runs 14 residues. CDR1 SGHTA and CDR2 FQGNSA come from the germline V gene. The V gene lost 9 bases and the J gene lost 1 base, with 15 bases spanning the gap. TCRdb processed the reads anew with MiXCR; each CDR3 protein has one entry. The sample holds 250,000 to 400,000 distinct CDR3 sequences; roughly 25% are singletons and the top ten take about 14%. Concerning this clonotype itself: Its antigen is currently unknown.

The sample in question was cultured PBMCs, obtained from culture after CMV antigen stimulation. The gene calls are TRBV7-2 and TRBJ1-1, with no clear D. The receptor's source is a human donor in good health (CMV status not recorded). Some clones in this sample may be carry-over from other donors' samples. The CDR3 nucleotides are TGTGCCAGAAGCCCCCACTGGCCGAACACTGAAGCTTTCTTT. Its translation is CARSPHWPNTEAFF.